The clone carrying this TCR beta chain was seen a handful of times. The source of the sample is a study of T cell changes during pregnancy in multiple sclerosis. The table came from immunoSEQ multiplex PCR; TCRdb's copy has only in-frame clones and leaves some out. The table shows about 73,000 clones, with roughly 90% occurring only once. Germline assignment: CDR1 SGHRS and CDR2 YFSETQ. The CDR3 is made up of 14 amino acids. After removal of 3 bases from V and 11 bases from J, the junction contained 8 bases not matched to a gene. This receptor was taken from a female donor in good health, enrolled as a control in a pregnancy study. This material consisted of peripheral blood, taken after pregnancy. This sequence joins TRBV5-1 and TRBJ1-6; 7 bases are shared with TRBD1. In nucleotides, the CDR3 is TGCGCCAGCAGCTCCGGGACAGAAGGGGCACCCCTCCACTTT. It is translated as CASSSGTEGAPLHF. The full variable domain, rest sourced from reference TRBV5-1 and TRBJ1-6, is KAGVTQTPRYLIKTRGQQVTLSCSPISGHRSVSWYQQTPGQGLQFLFEYFSETQRNKGNFPGRFSGRQFSNSRSEMNVSTLELGDSALYLCASSSGTEGAPLHFGNGTRLTVT.